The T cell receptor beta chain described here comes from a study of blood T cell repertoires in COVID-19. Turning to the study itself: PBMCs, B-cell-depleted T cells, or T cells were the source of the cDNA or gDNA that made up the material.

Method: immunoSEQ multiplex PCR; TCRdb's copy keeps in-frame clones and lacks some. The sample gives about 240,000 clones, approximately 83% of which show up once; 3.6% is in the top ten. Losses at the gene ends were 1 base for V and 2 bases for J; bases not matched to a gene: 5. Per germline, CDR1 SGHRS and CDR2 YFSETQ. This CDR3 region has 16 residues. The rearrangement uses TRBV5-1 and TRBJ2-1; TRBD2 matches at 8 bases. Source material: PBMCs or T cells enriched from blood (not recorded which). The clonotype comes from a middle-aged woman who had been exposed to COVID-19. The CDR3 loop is CASSLMAGGTYNEQFF. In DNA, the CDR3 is TGCGCCAGCAGCTTGATGGCGGGGGGCACCTACAATGAGCAGTTCTTC.